This TCR beta chain came from a study of blood T cell repertoires in COVID-19 (dated by TCRdb to 2020 to 2022). About the full investigation: Samples covering the acute and convalescent phases of COVID-19 were provided by collaborators in the United States, Italy and Spain. The repertoires were released in a freely available public database meant as a resource for research on the immune response to SARS-CoV-2. The dataset comprised deeply sampled blood TCRbeta repertoires from subjects exposed to, actively infected with, or recovered from COVID-19. HLA class I and class II types, where available, came from metadata supplied by the sample provider rather than from assay-based typing. Nearly every sample came with metadata listing a de-identified subject ID, COVID-19 status, age in years and sex. Samples came from the ongoing ImmuneRACE study (first 160 participants) plus 1,254 subjects from 6 global collaborators. The prospective study material was composed of cDNA or gDNA derived from T cells, B-cell-depleted T cells, or PBMCs. General study outcomes and caveats: Clinical and demographic metadata were provided uncurated, with the amount varying by source and participant.

TCRbeta CDR3 regions were amplified from genomic DNA using the immunoSEQ Assay, a bias-controlled multiplex PCR. The paper's processing steps were these. The number of nucleated cells in each sample was estimated by amplification of reference gene primers within the assay. To quantify the absolute abundance of each unique TCRbeta CDR3 rearrangement, sequence reads were collapsed and filtered. For each sample, productive Simpson clonality was calculated as the square root of Simpson's diversity index over productive rearrangements. Entries here come from immuneACCESS through TCRdb and include only in-frame sequences with V and J called. Some clones fail to appear in such tables; in the studies checked, an unresolved V gene covers under half of the shortfall, and the cause of the remainder is unknown. V and J calls and clone size are those listed in that table; D and trimming were worked out from the DNA. This sample lists 210,000 or so clones; around nine tenths were detected once. The biggest ten clones account for approximately 6.7% of the sample.

The germline ends are 16 bases apart after V is trimmed by 0 bases and J by 2 bases. Taken from cysteine to phenylalanine, the CDR3 has 17 residues. Here the CDR3 DNA is all that survives: 51 bases in frame from base 1. The germline V gene encodes CDR1 LGHNA and CDR2 YSLEER. In regard to this clone: Its binding antigen is unknown. Per-base qualities were not stored, and no clone one base away is much larger.

Whole blood was collected in K2EDTA tubes by collaborating institutions according to the institutions' own protocols. For TCRbeta analysis, collaborator samples were shipped as frozen whole blood, as isolated PBMCs, or as DNA extracted from either sample type. Recombination linked TRBV4-3 to TRBJ2-5; TRBD2 is a weak D gene call, 5 bases matching. The source material was peripheral blood. This receptor was identified in a man in his forties or fifties with acute or convalescent COVID-19. The sequenced DNA is TGCGCCAGCAGCCAAGATCTGGATAGCGTAGGGCAAGAGACCCAGTACTTC. This yields the protein CASSQDLDSVGQETQYF.